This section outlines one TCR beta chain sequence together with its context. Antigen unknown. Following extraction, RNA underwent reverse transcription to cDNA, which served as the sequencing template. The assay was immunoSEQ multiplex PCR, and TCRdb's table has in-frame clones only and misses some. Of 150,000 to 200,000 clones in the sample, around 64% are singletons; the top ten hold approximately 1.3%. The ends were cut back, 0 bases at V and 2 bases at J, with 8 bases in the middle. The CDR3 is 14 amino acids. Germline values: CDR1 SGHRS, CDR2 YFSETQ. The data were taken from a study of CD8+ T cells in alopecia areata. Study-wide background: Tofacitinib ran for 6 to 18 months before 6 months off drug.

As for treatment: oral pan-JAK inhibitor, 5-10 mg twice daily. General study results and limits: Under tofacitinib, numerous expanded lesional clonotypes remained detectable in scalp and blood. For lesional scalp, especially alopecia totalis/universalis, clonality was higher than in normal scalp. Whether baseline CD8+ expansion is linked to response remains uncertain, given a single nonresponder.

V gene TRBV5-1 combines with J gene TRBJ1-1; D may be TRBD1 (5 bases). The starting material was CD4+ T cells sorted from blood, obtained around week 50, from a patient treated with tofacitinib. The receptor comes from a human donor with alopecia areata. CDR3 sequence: CASSLAGTNTEAFF. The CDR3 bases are TGCGCCAGCAGCTTGGCTGGGACTAACACTGAAGCTTTCTTT.